The text below deals with one TCR beta chain. Antigen unknown. J gave up 5 bases and V 9 bases, and 6 bases lay outside the gene matches. This CDR3 is built from 14 residues. The germline V gene encodes CDR1 SNHLY and CDR2 FYNNEI. The data were obtained in a study of CD8 T cell repertoires and HIV-1 epitope variants. For the study at large: Each of Twenty-five Gag and Nef epitope peptides stimulated a separate culture. Controls were a CMV, EBV and flu pool, Ebola AY9, and no peptide. IL-2, IL-7 and IL-15 were added on days 3 and 7 of approximately 11-day cultures.

Repertoires were generated with immunoSEQ multiplex PCR, while TCRdb's copy carries only in-frame clones and drops some. This sample has about 4,800 clones, with approximately 65% found just once. The clonotype comes from a male donor with HIV. The chain couples TRBV2 to TRBJ2-3, with 12 positions matching TRBD2. The sample comprised cultured CD8+ T cells derived from PBMCs. The CDR3 loop is CARSSGRAGDTQYF. CDR3 DNA sequence: TGTGCCAGGTCTAGCGGGAGGGCCGGAGATACGCAGTATTTT.